A selection of T cell receptor beta chains follows, all from one sample in a study of T cells in Graves' hyperthyroidism and ophthalmopathy. TCRdb fed the multiplex PCR reads into MiXCR, producing one record per CDR3 protein. This table has 330,000 or so distinct CDR3 sequences, about a sixth appearing once. The source material was blood. These receptors were taken from a woman aged 40 to 50 with Graves' ophthalmopathy. Each CDR3 is given with its conserved first and last residue. Fields, in order: V gene, J gene, D gene, clone size, CDR3 protein, CDR3 DNA. D genes are given only for firm matches. Clone size is stated in some rows and not others, as once, few, many or a class when expanded.

V gene: TRBV28
J gene: TRBJ2-4
D gene: TRBD2
clone size: many
CDR3 protein: CASSIWTSGIAKNIQYF
CDR3 DNA: TGTGCCAGCAGTATCTGGACTAGCGGCATAGCCAAAAACATTCAGTACTTC

V gene: TRBV3-1
J gene: TRBJ2-7
D gene: .
clone size: .
CDR3 protein: CASSQVERSPQQYF
CDR3 DNA: TGTGCCAGCAGCCAAGTCGAGCGGAGTCCACAGCAGTACTTC

V gene: TRBV6-1
J gene: TRBJ1-2
D gene: .
clone size: .
CDR3 protein: CASSEAGQSYGYTF
CDR3 DNA: TGTGCCAGCAGTGAAGCTGGACAGTCCTATGGCTACACCTTC

V gene: TRBV30
J gene: TRBJ1-2
D gene: .
clone size: many
CDR3 protein: CAWSRSAYRYTF
CDR3 DNA: TGTGCCTGGAGCAGATCAGCCTATCGCTACACCTTC

V gene: TRBV6-1
J gene: TRBJ1-1
D gene: TRBD1
clone size: few
CDR3 protein: CASRHRGGTEAFF
CDR3 DNA: TGTGCCAGCAGGCACAGGGGAGGGACTGAAGCTTTCTTT

V gene: TRBV10-2
J gene: TRBJ2-2
D gene: TRBD1
clone size: many
CDR3 protein: CASRETGTYGSGELFF
CDR3 DNA: TGCGCCAGCAGAGAGACAGGGACATACGGTTCCGGGGAGCTGTTTTTT

V gene: TRBV5-8
J gene: TRBJ1-1
D gene: .
clone size: few
CDR3 protein: CASSTIAAFF
CDR3 DNA: TGTGCCAGCAGCACCATAGCAGCTTTCTTT

V gene: TRBV29-1
J gene: TRBJ1-1
D gene: .
clone size: .
CDR3 protein: CSVEDGSLAEAFF
CDR3 DNA: TGCAGCGTTGAAGATGGTAGCCTGGCTGAAGCTTTCTTT

V gene: TRBV7-2
J gene: TRBJ1-5
D gene: .
clone size: .
CDR3 protein: CASSFSRGTGQPQHF
CDR3 DNA: TGTGCCAGCAGCTTTTCGCGAGGCACCGGTCAGCCCCAGCATTTT

V gene: TRBV12-3/TRBV12-4
J gene: TRBJ1-2
D gene: TRBD1
clone size: many
CDR3 protein: CASSIETGLGIFTF
CDR3 DNA: TGTGCCAGCAGCATTGAGACAGGGCTCGGCATTTTCACCTTC

V gene: TRBV12-3/TRBV12-4
J gene: TRBJ1-5
D gene: .
clone size: many
CDR3 protein: CASSLTSGNQPQHF
CDR3 DNA: TGTGCCAGCAGTTTGACAAGCGGGAATCAGCCCCAGCATTTT

V gene: TRBV25-1
J gene: TRBJ2-2
D gene: TRBD1
clone size: many
CDR3 protein: CASSGLTGSTGELFF
CDR3 DNA: TGTGCCAGCAGTGGGTTGACAGGGAGCACCGGGGAGCTGTTTTTT

V gene: TRBV11-2
J gene: TRBJ2-5
D gene: .
clone size: many
CDR3 protein: CASSLGVGKETQYF
CDR3 DNA: TGTGCCAGCAGCTTAGGTGTTGGGAAGGAGACCCAGTACTTC

V gene: TRBV12-3/TRBV12-4
J gene: TRBJ1-5
D gene: TRBD1
clone size: many
CDR3 protein: CASSTTGLDNQPQHF
CDR3 DNA: TGTGCCAGCAGCACGACAGGGTTAGACAATCAGCCCCAGCATTTT

V gene: TRBV6-1
J gene: TRBJ2-5
D gene: TRBD2
clone size: .
CDR3 protein: CASSAGRGAMKTQYF
CDR3 DNA: TGTGCCAGCAGTGCCGGGAGGGGGGCCATGAAGACCCAGTACTTC

V gene: TRBV4-1
J gene: TRBJ2-5
D gene: TRBD1
clone size: .
CDR3 protein: CASSHVGGSQETQYF
CDR3 DNA: TGCGCCAGCAGCCATGTAGGGGGCAGCCAAGAGACCCAGTACTTC

V gene: TRBV28
J gene: TRBJ2-7
D gene: .
clone size: many
CDR3 protein: CASAHYVTYEQYF
CDR3 DNA: TGTGCCAGCGCCCACTATGTAACCTACGAGCAGTACTTC

V gene: TRBV5-1
J gene: TRBJ2-5
D gene: .
clone size: many
CDR3 protein: CASSVEGGETQYF
CDR3 DNA: TGCGCCAGCAGTGTGGAGGGAGGAGAGACCCAGTACTTC

V gene: TRBV5-1
J gene: TRBJ2-7
D gene: TRBD2
clone size: many
CDR3 protein: CASKPSGVYEQYF
CDR3 DNA: TGCGCCAGCAAACCCAGCGGGGTCTACGAGCAGTACTTC

V gene: TRBV29-1
J gene: TRBJ1-2
D gene: .
clone size: many
CDR3 protein: CSVAGSYYGYTF
CDR3 DNA: TGCAGCGTTGCGGGATCCTACTATGGCTACACCTTC

V gene: TRBV6-5
J gene: TRBJ2-7
D gene: .
clone size: many
CDR3 protein: CASSYSAGYEQYF
CDR3 DNA: TGTGCCAGCAGTTACTCGGCAGGCTACGAGCAGTACTTC

V gene: TRBV6-1
J gene: TRBJ2-7
D gene: TRBD2
clone size: few
CDR3 protein: CASRPGLADGEQYF
CDR3 DNA: TGTGCCAGCAGACCGGGACTAGCGGACGGCGAGCAGTACTTC

V gene: TRBV6-2/TRBV6-3
J gene: TRBJ2-1
D gene: TRBD2
clone size: many
CDR3 protein: CASSSHSSGRAYNEQFF
CDR3 DNA: TGTGCCAGCAGTTCCCACTCTAGCGGGAGGGCCTACAATGAGCAGTTCTTC

V gene: TRBV10-3
J gene: TRBJ1-1
D gene: .
clone size: many
CDR3 protein: CAISGHLGRNTEAFF
CDR3 DNA: TGTGCCATCAGTGGGCACTTGGGGAGGAACACTGAAGCTTTCTTT

V gene: TRBV6-2/TRBV6-3
J gene: TRBJ1-5
D gene: TRBD1
clone size: .
CDR3 protein: CASSYSRQGAAQPQHF
CDR3 DNA: TGTGCCAGCAGTTACTCGAGACAGGGGGCCGCTCAGCCCCAGCATTTT

V gene: TRBV19
J gene: TRBJ1-5
D gene: .
clone size: many
CDR3 protein: CASSIIGTPSNQPQHF
CDR3 DNA: TGTGCCAGTAGTATAATAGGGACACCTAGCAATCAGCCCCAGCATTTT

V gene: TRBV12-3/TRBV12-4
J gene: TRBJ2-5
D gene: TRBD2
clone size: many
CDR3 protein: CASSSPSGTSVTQETQYF
CDR3 DNA: TGTGCCAGCAGTTCCCCCTCCGGGACTAGCGTAACCCAAGAGACCCAGTACTTC

V gene: TRBV6-1
J gene: TRBJ1-2
D gene: .
clone size: .
CDR3 protein: CASRDMGRYYGYTF
CDR3 DNA: TGTGCCAGCAGGGACATGGGACGGTACTATGGCTACACCTTC

V gene: TRBV5-1
J gene: TRBJ1-1
D gene: .
clone size: many
CDR3 protein: CASSFTDTEAFF
CDR3 DNA: TGCGCCAGCAGCTTTACGGACACTGAAGCTTTCTTT

V gene: TRBV18
J gene: TRBJ2-7
D gene: TRBD2
clone size: few
CDR3 protein: CASSPPLAGDRYEQYF
CDR3 DNA: TGTGCCAGCTCACCACCTCTAGCGGGAGATAGGTACGAGCAGTACTTC

V gene: TRBV27
J gene: TRBJ2-2
D gene: TRBD2
clone size: many
CDR3 protein: CASSLSSGRAPGELFF
CDR3 DNA: TGTGCCAGCAGTTTATCTAGCGGGAGGGCCCCCGGGGAGCTGTTTTTT

V gene: TRBV24-1
J gene: TRBJ1-1
D gene: .
clone size: many
CDR3 protein: CATSDLQEGEAFF
CDR3 DNA: TGTGCCACCAGTGATTTGCAGGAAGGCGAAGCTTTCTTT

V gene: TRBV7-8
J gene: TRBJ2-4
D gene: .
clone size: .
CDR3 protein: CASRSTGNIQYF
CDR3 DNA: TGTGCCAGCCGTTCTACGGGAAACATTCAGTACTTC

V gene: TRBV3-1
J gene: TRBJ1-1
D gene: .
clone size: many
CDR3 protein: CASSQRGEDTEAFF
CDR3 DNA: TGTGCCAGCAGCCAAAGGGGGGAGGACACTGAAGCTTTCTTT

V gene: TRBV12-3/TRBV12-4
J gene: TRBJ2-7
D gene: .
clone size: many
CDR3 protein: CASSFWGDGVNEQYF
CDR3 DNA: TGTGCCAGCAGTTTTTGGGGGGACGGGGTAAACGAGCAGTACTTC

V gene: TRBV6-1
J gene: TRBJ1-5
D gene: TRBD1
clone size: .
CDR3 protein: CASSEMTGTSNQPQHF
CDR3 DNA: TGTGCCAGCAGCGAAATGACAGGGACTAGCAATCAGCCCCAGCATTTT

V gene: TRBV6-5
J gene: TRBJ1-1
D gene: .
clone size: many
CDR3 protein: CASSYPQYGTEAFF
CDR3 DNA: TGTGCCAGCAGTTACCCCCAATATGGGACTGAAGCTTTCTTT

V gene: TRBV9
J gene: TRBJ2-5
D gene: .
clone size: many
CDR3 protein: CASSVVSGTNFETQYF
CDR3 DNA: TGTGCCAGCAGCGTAGTATCAGGTACCAATTTTGAGACCCAGTACTTC

V gene: TRBV7-8
J gene: TRBJ2-5
D gene: TRBD2
clone size: many
CDR3 protein: CASSTGTRRPQETQYF
CDR3 DNA: TGTGCCAGCAGCACAGGGACTAGGAGGCCCCAAGAGACCCAGTACTTC

V gene: TRBV12-3/TRBV12-4
J gene: TRBJ1-1
D gene: .
clone size: many
CDR3 protein: CASSLRAKNTEAFF
CDR3 DNA: TGTGCCAGCAGTTTACGAGCTAAGAACACTGAAGCTTTCTTT

V gene: TRBV28
J gene: TRBJ1-5
D gene: .
clone size: many
CDR3 protein: CASSLYGSYSNQPQHF
CDR3 DNA: TGTGCCAGCAGTTTATACGGGTCTTATAGCAATCAGCCCCAGCATTTT

V gene: TRBV19
J gene: TRBJ1-5
D gene: .
clone size: many
CDR3 protein: CASSRGGQPQHF
CDR3 DNA: TGTGCCAGTAGTAGGGGTGGACAGCCCCAGCATTTT

V gene: TRBV27
J gene: TRBJ1-5
D gene: .
clone size: many
CDR3 protein: CASKSLDRGAQHF
CDR3 DNA: TGTGCCAGCAAATCACTCGACCGGGGAGCCCAGCATTTT

V gene: TRBV2
J gene: TRBJ2-7
D gene: .
clone size: many
CDR3 protein: CASSEIRAEQYF
CDR3 DNA: TGTGCCAGCAGTGAGATTAGGGCCGAGCAGTACTTC

V gene: TRBV29-1
J gene: TRBJ2-7
D gene: TRBD2
clone size: many
CDR3 protein: CSVEIGLAYEQYF
CDR3 DNA: TGCAGCGTTGAAATAGGACTAGCCTACGAGCAGTACTTC

V gene: TRBV28
J gene: TRBJ1-2
D gene: .
clone size: many
CDR3 protein: CASSYRSHGYTF
CDR3 DNA: TGTGCCAGCAGTTACAGGTCCCATGGCTACACCTTC

V gene: TRBV6-1
J gene: TRBJ1-1
D gene: TRBD1
clone size: .
CDR3 protein: CASSKGTGIEAFF
CDR3 DNA: TGTGCCAGCAGCAAAGGGACAGGTATTGAAGCTTTCTTT

V gene: TRBV28
J gene: TRBJ1-5
D gene: .
clone size: many
CDR3 protein: CASTRTDPGIQPQHF
CDR3 DNA: TGTGCCAGCACCCGGACGGACCCGGGAATCCAGCCCCAGCATTTT

V gene: TRBV28
J gene: TRBJ1-1
D gene: .
clone size: many
CDR3 protein: CASSFLFSTNTEAFF
CDR3 DNA: TGTGCCAGCAGTTTCCTATTTAGTACGAACACTGAAGCTTTCTTT

V gene: TRBV4-3
J gene: TRBJ2-7
D gene: .
clone size: many
CDR3 protein: CASSHDGTSSYEQYF
CDR3 DNA: TGCGCCAGCAGCCACGACGGGACTTCCTCCTACGAGCAGTACTTC

V gene: TRBV29-1
J gene: TRBJ1-2
D gene: TRBD1
clone size: many
CDR3 protein: CSVSTGDSDGYTF
CDR3 DNA: TGCAGTGTTTCTACAGGGGATTCGGATGGCTACACCTTC